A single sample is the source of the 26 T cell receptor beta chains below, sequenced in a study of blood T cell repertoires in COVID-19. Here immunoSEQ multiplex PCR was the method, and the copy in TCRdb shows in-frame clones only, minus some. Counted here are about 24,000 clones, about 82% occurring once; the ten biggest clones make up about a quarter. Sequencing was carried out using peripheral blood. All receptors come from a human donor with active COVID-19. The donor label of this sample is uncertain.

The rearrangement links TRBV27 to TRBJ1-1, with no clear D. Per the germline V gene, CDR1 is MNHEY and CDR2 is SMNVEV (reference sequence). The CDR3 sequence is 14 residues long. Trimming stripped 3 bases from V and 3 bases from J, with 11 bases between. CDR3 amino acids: CASSLSEGYTEAFF. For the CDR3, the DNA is TGTGCCAGCAGTTTGTCGGAGGGTTACACTGAAGCTTTCTTT.

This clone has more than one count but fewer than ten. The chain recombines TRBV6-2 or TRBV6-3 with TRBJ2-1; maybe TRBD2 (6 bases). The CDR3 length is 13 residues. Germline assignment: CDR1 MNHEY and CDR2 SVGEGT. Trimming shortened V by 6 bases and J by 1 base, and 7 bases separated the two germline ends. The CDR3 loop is CASSRESYNEQFF. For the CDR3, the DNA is TGTGCCAGCAGCCGGGAGTCCTACAATGAGCAGTTCTTC.

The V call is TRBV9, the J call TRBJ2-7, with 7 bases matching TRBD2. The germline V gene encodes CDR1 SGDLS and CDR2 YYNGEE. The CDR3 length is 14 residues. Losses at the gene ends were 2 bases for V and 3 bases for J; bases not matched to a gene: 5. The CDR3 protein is CASSVSSGNYEQYF. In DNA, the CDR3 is TGTGCCAGCAGCGTGTCTAGCGGTAACTACGAGCAGTACTTC.

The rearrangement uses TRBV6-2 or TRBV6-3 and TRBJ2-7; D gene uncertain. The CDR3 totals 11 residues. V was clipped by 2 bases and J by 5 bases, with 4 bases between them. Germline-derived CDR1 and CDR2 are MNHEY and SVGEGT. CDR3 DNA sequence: TGTGCCAGCAGTTACCCCAACGAGCAGTACTTC. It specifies CASSYPNEQYF.

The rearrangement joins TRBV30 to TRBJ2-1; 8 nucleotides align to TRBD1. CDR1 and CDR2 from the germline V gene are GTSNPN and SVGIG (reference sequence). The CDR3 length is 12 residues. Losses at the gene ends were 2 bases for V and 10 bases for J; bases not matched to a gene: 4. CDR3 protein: CAWSRQGLEQFF. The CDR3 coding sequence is TGTGCCTGGAGTCGACAGGGGCTAGAGCAGTTCTTC.

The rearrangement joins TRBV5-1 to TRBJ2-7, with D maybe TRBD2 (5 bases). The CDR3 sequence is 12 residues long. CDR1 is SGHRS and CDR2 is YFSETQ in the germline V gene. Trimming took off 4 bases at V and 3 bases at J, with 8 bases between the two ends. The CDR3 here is CASSPGVYEQYF. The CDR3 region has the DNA TGCGCCAGCAGCCCCGGGGTCTACGAGCAGTACTTC.

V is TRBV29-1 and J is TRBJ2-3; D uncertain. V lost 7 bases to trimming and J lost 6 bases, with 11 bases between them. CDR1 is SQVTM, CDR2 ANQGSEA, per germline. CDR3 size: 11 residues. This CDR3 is CSAAPEDTQYF. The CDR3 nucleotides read TGCAGCGCTGCACCCGAGGATACGCAGTATTTT.

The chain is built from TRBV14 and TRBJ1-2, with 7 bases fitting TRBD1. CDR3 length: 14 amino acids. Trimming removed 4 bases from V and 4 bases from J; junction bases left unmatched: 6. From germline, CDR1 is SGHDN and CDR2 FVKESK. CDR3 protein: CASSPLDRAYGYTF. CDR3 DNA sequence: TGTGCCAGCAGCCCCTTAGACAGGGCCTATGGCTACACCTTC.

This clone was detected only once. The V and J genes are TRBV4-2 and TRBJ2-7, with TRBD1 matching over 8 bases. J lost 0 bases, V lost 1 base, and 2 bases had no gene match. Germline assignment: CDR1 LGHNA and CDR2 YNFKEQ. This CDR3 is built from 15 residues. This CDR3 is CASSQGQGLSYEQYF. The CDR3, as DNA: TGTGCCAGCAGCCAAGGACAGGGGCTCTCCTACGAGCAGTACTTC.

CDR3 coding DNA: TGTGCCAGCAGCCAAGCACTGGGGGGTACGCAGTATTTT. It encodes CASSQALGGTQYF. The chain recombines TRBV3-1 (or the pseudogene TRBV3-2) with TRBJ2-3, with a tentative D call TRBD2 (6 bases). Germline V lookup: CDR1 LGHDT, CDR2 YNNKEL (reference sequence). Trimming pared 1 base from V and 8 bases from J, leaving 10 bases between. The CDR3 has 13 residues.

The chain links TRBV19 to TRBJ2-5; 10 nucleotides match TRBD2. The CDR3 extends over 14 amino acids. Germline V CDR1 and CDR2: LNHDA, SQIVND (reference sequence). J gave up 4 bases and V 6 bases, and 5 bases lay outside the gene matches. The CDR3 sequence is CASRPSGSTETQYF. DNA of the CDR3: TGTGCCAGTAGGCCTAGCGGGAGTACAGAGACCCAGTACTTC.

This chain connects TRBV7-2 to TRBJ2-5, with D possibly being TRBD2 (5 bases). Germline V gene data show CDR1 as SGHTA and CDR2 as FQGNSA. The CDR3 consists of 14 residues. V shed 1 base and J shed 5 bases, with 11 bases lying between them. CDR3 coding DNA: TGTGCCAGCAGCTTAGTCGGCGGGTTGGAGACCCAGTACTTC. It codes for CASSLVGGLETQYF.

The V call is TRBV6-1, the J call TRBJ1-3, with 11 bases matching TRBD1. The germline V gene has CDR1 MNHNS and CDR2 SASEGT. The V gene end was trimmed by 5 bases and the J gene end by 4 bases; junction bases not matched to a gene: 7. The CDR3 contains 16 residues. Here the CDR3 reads CASSQGQGAWGNTIYF. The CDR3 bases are TGTGCCAGCAGTCAAGGACAGGGGGCTTGGGGAAACACCATATATTTT.

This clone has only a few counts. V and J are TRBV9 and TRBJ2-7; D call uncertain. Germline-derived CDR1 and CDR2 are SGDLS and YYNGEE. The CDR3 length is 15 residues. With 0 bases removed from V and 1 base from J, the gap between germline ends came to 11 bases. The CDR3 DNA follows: TGTGCCAGCAGCGTAGACCCCTCCAGGTCCTACGAGCAGTACTTC. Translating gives CASSVDPSRSYEQYF. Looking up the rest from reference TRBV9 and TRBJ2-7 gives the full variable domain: DSGVTQTPKHLITATGQRVTLRCSPRSGDLSVYWYQQSLDQGLQFLIQYYNGEERAKGNILERFSAQQFPDLHSELNLSSLELGDSALYFCASSVDPSRSYEQYFGPGTRLTVT.

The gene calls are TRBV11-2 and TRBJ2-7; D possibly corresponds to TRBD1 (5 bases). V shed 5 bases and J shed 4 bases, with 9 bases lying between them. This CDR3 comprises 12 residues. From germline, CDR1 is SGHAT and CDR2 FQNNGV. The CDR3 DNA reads TGTGCCAGCAGCCAGAACAGGTACGAGCAGTACTTC. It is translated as CASSQNRYEQYF.

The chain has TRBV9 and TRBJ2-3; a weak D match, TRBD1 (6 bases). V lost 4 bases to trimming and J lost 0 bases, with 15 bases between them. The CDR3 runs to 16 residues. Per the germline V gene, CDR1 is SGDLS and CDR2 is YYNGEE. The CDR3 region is CASSPWDTYSTDTQYF. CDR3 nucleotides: TGTGCCAGCAGCCCCTGGGACACCTATAGCACAGATACGCAGTATTTT.

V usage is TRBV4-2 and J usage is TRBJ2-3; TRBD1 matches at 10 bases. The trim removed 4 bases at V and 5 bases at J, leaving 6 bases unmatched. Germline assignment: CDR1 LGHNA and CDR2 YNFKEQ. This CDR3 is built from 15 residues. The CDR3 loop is CASSRGTGVVDTQYF. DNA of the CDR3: TGTGCCAGCAGCCGTGGGACAGGGGTGGTAGATACGCAGTATTTT.

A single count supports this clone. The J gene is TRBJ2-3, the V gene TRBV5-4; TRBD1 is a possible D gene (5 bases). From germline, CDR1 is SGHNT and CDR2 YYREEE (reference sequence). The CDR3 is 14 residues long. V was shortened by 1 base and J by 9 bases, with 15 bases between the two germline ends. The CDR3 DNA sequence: TGTGCCAGCAGCTTGTTCAAAGGCAACAGGACGCAGTATTTT. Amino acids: CASSLFKGNRTQYF.

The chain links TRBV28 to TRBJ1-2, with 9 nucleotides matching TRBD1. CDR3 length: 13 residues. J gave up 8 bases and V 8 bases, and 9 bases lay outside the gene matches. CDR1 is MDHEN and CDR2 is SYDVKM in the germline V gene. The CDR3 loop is CASADRGIYGYTF. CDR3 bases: TGTGCCAGCGCCGACAGGGGGATATACGGCTACACCTTC.

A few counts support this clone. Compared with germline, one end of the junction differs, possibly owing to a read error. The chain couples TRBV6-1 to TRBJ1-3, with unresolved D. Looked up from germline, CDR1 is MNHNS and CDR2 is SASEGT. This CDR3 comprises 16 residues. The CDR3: CASSERPGISRNTIYF. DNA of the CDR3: TGTGCCAGCAGTGAACGGCCCGGGATCTCTCGAAACACCATATATTTT.

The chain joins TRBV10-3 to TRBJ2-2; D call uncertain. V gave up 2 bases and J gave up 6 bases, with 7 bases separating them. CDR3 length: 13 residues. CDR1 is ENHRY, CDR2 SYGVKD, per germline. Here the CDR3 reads CAISEAQAGELFF. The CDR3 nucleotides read TGTGCCATCAGTGAGGCACAAGCCGGGGAGCTGTTTTTT.

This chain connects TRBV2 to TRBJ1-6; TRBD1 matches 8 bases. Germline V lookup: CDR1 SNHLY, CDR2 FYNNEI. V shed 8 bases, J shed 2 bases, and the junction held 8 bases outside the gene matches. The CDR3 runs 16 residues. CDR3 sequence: CASRDRTEAYNSPLHF. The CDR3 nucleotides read TGTGCCAGCCGGGACAGGACTGAGGCCTATAATTCACCCCTCCACTTT.

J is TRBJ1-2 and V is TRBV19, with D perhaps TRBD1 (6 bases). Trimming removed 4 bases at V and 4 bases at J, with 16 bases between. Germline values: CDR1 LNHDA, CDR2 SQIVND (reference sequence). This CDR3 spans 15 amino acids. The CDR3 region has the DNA TGTGCCAGTAGTAGAAGACAGGCATACACCTATGGCTACACCTTC. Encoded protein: CASSRRQAYTYGYTF.

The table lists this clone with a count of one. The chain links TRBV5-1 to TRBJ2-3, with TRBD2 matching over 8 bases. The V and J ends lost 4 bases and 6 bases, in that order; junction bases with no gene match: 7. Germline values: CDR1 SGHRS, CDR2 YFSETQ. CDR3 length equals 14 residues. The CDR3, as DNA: TGCGCCAGCAGCCCGAGCGGGAGAGGGGATACGCAGTATTTT. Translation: CASSPSGRGDTQYF.

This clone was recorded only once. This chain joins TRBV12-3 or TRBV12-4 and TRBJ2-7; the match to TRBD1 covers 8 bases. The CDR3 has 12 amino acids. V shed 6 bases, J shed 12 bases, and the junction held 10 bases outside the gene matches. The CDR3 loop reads CASSQDRAKLYF. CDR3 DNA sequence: TGTGCCAGCAGCCAGGACAGGGCGAAATTGTACTTC.

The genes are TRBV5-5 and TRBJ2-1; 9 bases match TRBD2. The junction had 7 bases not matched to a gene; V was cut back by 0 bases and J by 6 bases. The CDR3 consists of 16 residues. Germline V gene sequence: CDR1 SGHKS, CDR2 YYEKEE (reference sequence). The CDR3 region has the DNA TGTGCCAGCAGCTTGGATCCGACTAGCGGCTTCAATGAGCAGTTCTTC. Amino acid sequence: CASSLDPTSGFNEQFF.